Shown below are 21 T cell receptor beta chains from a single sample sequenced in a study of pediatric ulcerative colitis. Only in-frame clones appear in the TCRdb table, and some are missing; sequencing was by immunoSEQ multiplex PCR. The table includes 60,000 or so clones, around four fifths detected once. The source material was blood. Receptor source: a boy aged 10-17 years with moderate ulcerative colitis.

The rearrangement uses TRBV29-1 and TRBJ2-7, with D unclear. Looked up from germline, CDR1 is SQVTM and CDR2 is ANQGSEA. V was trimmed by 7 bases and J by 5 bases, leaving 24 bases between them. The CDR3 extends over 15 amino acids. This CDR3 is CSAEGGFSNYDEQYF. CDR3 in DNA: TGCAGCGCCGAAGGTGGGTTCTCAAACTACGACGAGCAGTACTTC.

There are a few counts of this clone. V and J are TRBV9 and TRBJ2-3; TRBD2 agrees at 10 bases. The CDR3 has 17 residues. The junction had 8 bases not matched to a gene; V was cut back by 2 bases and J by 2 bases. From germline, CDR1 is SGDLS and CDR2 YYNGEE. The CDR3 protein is CASSVGLAGVTTDTQYF. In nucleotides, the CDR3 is TGTGCCAGCAGCGTCGGTCTAGCGGGGGTAACCACAGATACGCAGTATTTT.

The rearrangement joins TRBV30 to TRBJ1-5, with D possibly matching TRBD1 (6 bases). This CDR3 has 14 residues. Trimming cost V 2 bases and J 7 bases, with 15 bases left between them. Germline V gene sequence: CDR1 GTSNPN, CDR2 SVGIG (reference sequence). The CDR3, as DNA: TGTGCCTGGAGTTTCGCGGGGGCTGGGCAGCCCCAGCATTTT. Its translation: CAWSFAGAGQPQHF.

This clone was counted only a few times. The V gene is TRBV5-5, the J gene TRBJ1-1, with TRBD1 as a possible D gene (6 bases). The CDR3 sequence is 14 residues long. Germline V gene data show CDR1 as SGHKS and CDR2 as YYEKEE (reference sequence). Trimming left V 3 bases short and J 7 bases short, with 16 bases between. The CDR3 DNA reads TGTGCCAGCAGCTCAGGAGGGGGGCAGGTTGAAGCTTTCTTT. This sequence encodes CASSSGGGQVEAFF.

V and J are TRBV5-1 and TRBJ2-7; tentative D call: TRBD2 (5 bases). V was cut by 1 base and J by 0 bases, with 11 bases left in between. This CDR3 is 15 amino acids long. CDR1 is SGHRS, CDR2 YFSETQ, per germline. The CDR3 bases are TGCGCCAGCAGCTTGTCCCGGGATGCCTCCTACGAGCAGTACTTC. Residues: CASSLSRDASYEQYF. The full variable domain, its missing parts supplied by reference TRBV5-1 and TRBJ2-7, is KAGVTQTPRYLIKTRGQQVTLSCSPISGHRSVSWYQQTPGQGLQFLFEYFSETQRNKGNFPGRFSGRQFSNSRSEMNVSTLELGDSALYLCASSLSRDASYEQYFGPGTRLTVT.

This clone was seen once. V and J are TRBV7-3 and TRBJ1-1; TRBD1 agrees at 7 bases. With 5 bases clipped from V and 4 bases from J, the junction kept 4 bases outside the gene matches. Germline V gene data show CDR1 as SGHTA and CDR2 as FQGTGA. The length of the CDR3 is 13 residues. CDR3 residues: CASSVTGLTEAFF. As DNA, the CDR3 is TGTGCCAGCAGCGTGACAGGGCTCACTGAAGCTTTCTTT.

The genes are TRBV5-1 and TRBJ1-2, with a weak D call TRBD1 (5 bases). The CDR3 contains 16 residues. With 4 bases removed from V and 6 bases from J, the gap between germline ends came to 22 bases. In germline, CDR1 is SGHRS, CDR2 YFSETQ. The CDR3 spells CASSRSKTGTLDGYTF. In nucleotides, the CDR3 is TGCGCCAGCAGCCGATCGAAAACAGGAACCCTGGATGGCTACACCTTC.

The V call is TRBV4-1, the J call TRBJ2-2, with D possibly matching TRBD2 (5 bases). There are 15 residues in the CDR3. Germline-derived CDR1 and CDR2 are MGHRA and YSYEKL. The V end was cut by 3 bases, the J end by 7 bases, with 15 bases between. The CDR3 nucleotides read TGCGCCAGCAGCCACGGATTCGTGGGGAGCGGGGAGCTGTTTTTT. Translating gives CASSHGFVGSGELFF.

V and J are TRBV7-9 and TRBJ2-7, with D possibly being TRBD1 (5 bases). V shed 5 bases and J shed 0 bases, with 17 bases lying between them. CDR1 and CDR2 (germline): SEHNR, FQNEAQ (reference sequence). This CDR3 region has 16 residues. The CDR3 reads CASSADDTGNSYEQYF. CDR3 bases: TGTGCCAGCAGCGCCGACGACACAGGTAACTCCTACGAGCAGTACTTC.

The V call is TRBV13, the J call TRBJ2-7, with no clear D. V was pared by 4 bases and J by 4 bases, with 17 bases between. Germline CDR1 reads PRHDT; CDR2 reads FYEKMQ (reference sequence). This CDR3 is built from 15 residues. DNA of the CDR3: TGTGCCAGCAGCTCCAGACCGGACCAAACTTACGAGCAGTACTTC. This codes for CASSSRPDQTYEQYF. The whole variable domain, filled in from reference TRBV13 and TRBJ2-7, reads AAGVIQSPRHLIKEKRETATLKCYPIPRHDTVYWYQQGPGQDPQFLISFYEKMQSDKGSIPDRFSAQQFSDYHSELNMSSLELGDSALYFCASSSRPDQTYEQYFGPGTRLTVT.

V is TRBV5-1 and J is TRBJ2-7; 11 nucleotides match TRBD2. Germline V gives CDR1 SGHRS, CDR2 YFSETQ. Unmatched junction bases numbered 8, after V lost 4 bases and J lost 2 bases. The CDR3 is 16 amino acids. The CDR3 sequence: CASSAQLAGETYEQYF. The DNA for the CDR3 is TGCGCCAGCAGCGCCCAACTAGCGGGAGAAACCTACGAGCAGTACTTC.

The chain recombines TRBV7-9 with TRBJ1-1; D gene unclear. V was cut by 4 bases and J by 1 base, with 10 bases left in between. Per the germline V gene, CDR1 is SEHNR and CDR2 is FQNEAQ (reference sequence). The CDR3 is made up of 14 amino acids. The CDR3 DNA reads TGTGCCAGCAGCTACGAAGGGCCGAACACTGAAGCTTTCTTT. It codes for CASSYEGPNTEAFF.

This chain's CDR3 is CASSSPGTSGTNEQFF. DNA for the CDR3: TGTGCCAGCAGCTCCCCCGGGACTAGCGGGACCAATGAGCAGTTCTTC. The chain has TRBV9 and TRBJ2-1, with 13 bases that match TRBD2. CDR3 size: 16 residues. Germline V lookup: CDR1 SGDLS, CDR2 YYNGEE. V gave up 4 bases and J gave up 6 bases; unmatched junction bases: 7.

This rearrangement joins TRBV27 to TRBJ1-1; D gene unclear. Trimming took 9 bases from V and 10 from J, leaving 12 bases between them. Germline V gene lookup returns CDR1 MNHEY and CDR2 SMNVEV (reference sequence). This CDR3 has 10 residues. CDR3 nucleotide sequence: TGTGCCAGACCCGAAGAAGGAGCTTTCTTT. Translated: CARPEEGAFF.

This chain's CDR3 is CASSPTLAGVSYNEQFF. The CDR3 bases are TGTGCCAGTAGTCCCACTCTAGCGGGGGTTTCCTACAATGAGCAGTTCTTC. This sequence joins TRBV19 and TRBJ2-1, with 10 bases that match TRBD2. The V gene's germline CDR1 is LNHDA and CDR2 SQIVND (reference sequence). V was pared by 5 bases and J by 1 base, with 8 bases of the junction left unmatched. CDR3 size: 17 residues.

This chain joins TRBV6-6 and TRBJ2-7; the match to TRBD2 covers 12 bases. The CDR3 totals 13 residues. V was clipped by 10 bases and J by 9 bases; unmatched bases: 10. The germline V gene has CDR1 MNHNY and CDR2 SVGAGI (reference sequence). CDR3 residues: CATRGLAGLGQYF. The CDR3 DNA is TGTGCCACCCGCGGACTAGCGGGATTGGGGCAGTACTTC.

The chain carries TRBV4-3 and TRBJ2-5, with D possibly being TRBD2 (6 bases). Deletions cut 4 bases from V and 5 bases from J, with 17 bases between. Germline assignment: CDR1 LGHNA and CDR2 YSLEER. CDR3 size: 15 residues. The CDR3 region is CASSRSGFEGETQYF. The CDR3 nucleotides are TGCGCCAGCAGCCGGAGCGGGTTCGAAGGGGAGACCCAGTACTTC.

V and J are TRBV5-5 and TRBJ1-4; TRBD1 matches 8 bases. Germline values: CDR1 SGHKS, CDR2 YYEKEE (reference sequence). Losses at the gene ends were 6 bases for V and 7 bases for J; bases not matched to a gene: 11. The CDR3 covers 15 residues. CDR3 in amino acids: CASNHLGQGPEKLFF. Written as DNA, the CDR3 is TGTGCCAGCAACCACTTAGGACAGGGTCCTGAAAAACTGTTTTTT.

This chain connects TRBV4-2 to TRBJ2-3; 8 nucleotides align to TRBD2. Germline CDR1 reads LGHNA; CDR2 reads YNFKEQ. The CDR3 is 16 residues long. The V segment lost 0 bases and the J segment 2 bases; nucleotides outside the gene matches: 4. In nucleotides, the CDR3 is TGTGCCAGCAGCCAAGAGTCGGGACTAGTCACAGATACGCAGTATTTT. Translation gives CASSQESGLVTDTQYF.

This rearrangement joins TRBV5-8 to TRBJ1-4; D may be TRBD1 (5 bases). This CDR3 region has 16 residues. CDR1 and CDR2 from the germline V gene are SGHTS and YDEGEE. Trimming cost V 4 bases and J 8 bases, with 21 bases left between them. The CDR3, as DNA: TGTGCCAGCAGCAATCCCACGGGGCTCCTTGCGGAAAAACTGTTTTTT. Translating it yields CASSNPTGLLAEKLFF. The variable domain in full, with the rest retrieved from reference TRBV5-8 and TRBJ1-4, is EAGVTQSPTHLIKTRGQQATLRCSPISGHTSVYWYQQALGLGLQFLLWYDEGEERNRGNFPPRFSGRQFPNYSSELNVNALELEDSALYLCASSNPTGLLAEKLFFGSGTQLSVL.

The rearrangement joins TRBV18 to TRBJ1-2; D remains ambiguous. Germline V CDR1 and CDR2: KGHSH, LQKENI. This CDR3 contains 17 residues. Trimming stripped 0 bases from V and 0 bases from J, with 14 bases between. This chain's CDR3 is CASSPPLRRNANYGYTF. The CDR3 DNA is TGTGCCAGCTCACCACCGCTAAGGCGGAACGCTAACTATGGCTACACCTTC.